These T cell receptor beta chains were read from a single sample in a study of cytomegalovirus exposure and HLA in healthy donors. Sequencing was performed with immunoSEQ multiplex PCR; in TCRdb, only in-frame clones are kept and a portion is missing. This sample has under 200,000 clones, with 77% found just once. The specimen was PBMCs. These TCRs come from a male donor in good health and CMV-seropositive. Both conserved end residues are part of each CDR3. D genes are given only for firm matches. Clone size is not always given. Where it is, it says once, few, many or a class for expanded clones.

TRBJ1-3	TRBV5-1	-	TRBD1	TGCGCCAGCAGCCTTAGGACAGGGGGGGACACCATATATTTT	CASSLRTGGDTIYF
TRBJ2-7	TRBV7-2	few	TRBD2	TGTGCCAGCAGCCTTGGGGGTGGCGGGGGGGACGAGCAGTACTTC	CASSLGGGGGDEQYF
TRBJ1-1	TRBV9	-	TRBD1	TGTGCCAGCAGCGTACAGGGGGAGATTGGCGACACTGAAGCTTTCTTT	CASSVQGEIGDTEAFF
TRBJ2-5	TRBV19	-	TRBD1	TGTGCCAGTAGTCGTACAGGGGCCTCCCAAGAGACCCAGTACTTC	CASSRTGASQETQYF
TRBJ1-1	TRBV29-1	-	-	TGCAGCGCCCCGTGGGGCGATTCCACTGAAGCTTTCTTT	CSAPWGDSTEAFF
TRBJ2-5	TRBV7-2	-	-	TGTGCCAGCAGCTTAGTTGGAGTGTCCGGGGAGACCCAGTACTTC	CASSLVGVSGETQYF
TRBJ1-1	TRBV15	-	TRBD1	TGTGCCACCAGCGTACGGACAGGGCCCACTGAAGCTTTCTTT	CATSVRTGPTEAFF
TRBJ1-1	TRBV9	many	TRBD1	TGTGCCAGCAGCTCGGGACAGGGGAACACTGAAGCTTTCTTT	CASSSGQGNTEAFF
TRBJ2-3	TRBV2	-	TRBD2	TGTGCCAGCAGTGACGGACTAGAAGGCACAGATACGCAGTATTTT	CASSDGLEGTDTQYF
TRBJ2-3	TRBV30	once	-	TGTGCCTGGAGTGCCACAGGGAGTGCAGATACGCAGTATTTT	CAWSATGSADTQYF
TRBJ2-5	TRBV4-3	-	-	TGCGCCAGCAGCCCTCACGGGGGGCGGCCCGGGGCACAAGAGACCCAGTACTTC	CASSPHGGRPGAQETQYF
TRBJ1-2	TRBV6-6	-	-	TGTGCCAGCAGTTACGGCCCTAGCACTAACTATGGCTACACCTTC	CASSYGPSTNYGYTF
TRBJ2-3	TRBV9	-	-	TGTGCCAGCAGCAGGAACAGGGCAGATACGCAGTATTTT	CASSRNRADTQYF
TRBJ2-5	TRBV6-6	-	TRBD1	TGTGCCAGCAGACGCCCGGGACAGGGGCAAGAGACCCAGTACTTC	CASRRPGQGQETQYF
TRBJ2-7	TRBV11-3	-	TRBD1	TGTGCCAGCAGCTCCGGACAGGGGTTCATTCACGAGCAGTACTTC	CASSSGQGFIHEQYF
TRBJ1-6	TRBV15	-	-	TGTGCCACCAGCAGAGGTGGCAGCTATAATTCACCCCTCCACTTT	CATSRGGSYNSPLHF
TRBJ1-5	TRBV6-5	-	-	TGTGCCAGCAGCAGATACAGGAGCGCGGATCAGCCCCAGCATTTT	CASSRYRSADQPQHF
TRBJ1-1	TRBV18	once	TRBD1	TGTGCCAGCTCACCGCCGGACAGGAAGAACACTGAAGCTTTCTTT	CASSPPDRKNTEAFF
TRBJ2-7	TRBV5-1	-	TRBD2	TGCGCCAGCAGCCCACCACGGTCGGGGAGGACTAGCGGGGGGGCCTACGAGCAGTACTTC	CASSPPRSGRTSGGAYEQYF
TRBJ2-3	TRBV7-2	once	-	TGTGCCAGCAGCTCCTACAGGAGCACAGATACGCAGTATTTT	CASSSYRSTDTQYF
TRBJ2-7	TRBV6-4	-	TRBD2	TGTGCCAGCAGTGACGCGGGGGGAGAGCAGTACTTC	CASSDAGGEQYF
TRBJ2-5	TRBV7-3	-	-	TGTGCCAGCAGCTTAGCGGCAGGGGAAGGCCAAGAGACCCAGTACTTC	CASSLAAGEGQETQYF
TRBJ1-1	TRBV9	-	-	TGTGCCAGCAGCCCCAGTTCGGGGGGGGGCACTGAAGCTTTCTTT	CASSPSSGGGTEAFF
TRBJ2-7	TRBV4-2	-	TRBD2	TGTGCCAGCAGTCCACGGACTAGCGGCTACGAGCAGTACTTC	CASSPRTSGYEQYF
TRBJ1-1	TRBV7-6	-	-	TGTGCCAGTCAGGGGTTCGGGCAAGCTTTCTTT	CASQGFGQAFF
TRBJ2-3	TRBV2	-	TRBD1	TGTGCCTCCAGCGGGCCAGGGACAGGGAGCACAGATACGCAGTATTTT	CASSGPGTGSTDTQYF
TRBJ1-3	TRBV19	once	-	TGTGCCAGTAGTGTCAGGGGCGCAGACACCATATATTTT	CASSVRGADTIYF
TRBJ1-1	TRBV7-9	once	-	TGTGCCAGCAGCCCCCCAAGGACAGTGTATGAAGCTTTCTTT	CASSPPRTVYEAFF
TRBJ1-6	TRBV4-2	-	TRBD1	TGTGCCAGCAGCCTAATCGGAGGGACAGATAAAAATTCACCCCTCCACTTT	CASSLIGGTDKNSPLHF